This TCR beta chain was sequenced in a study of identical twins (dated by TCRdb to 2016 to 2017). Study-level background: TCR alpha and beta repertoires from monozygotic twins, unrelated adults of various ages and cord blood were deep-sequenced to test whether fetal clonotypes persist. Replicate twin experiments were performed at different times using different library preparation protocols to rule out contamination. Broad study findings and their caveats: Abundant cord blood beta clonotypes had fewer insertions, young adult naive repertoires showed a similar but weaker trend, and memory repertoires showed no such trend. Excess twin sharing in beta out-of-frame sequences was weaker because fewer shared sequences lowered the signal-to-noise ratio. Zero-insertion analyses could be partly confounded by invariant T cells such as MAIT and iNKT, though diverse VJ usage argued against such confounding for most clonotypes. Compared with coincidental sharing between unrelated individuals, out-of-frame TCR alpha sequences shared between twins had an excess of sequences with low generation probability. Because the same donors could not be followed over many years, the conclusions relied on cross-sectional statistical analysis. Out-of-frame TCR alpha sharing in monozygotic twins was systematically underestimated by recombination models, whereas sharing between unrelated individuals was in agreement with the recombination models.

The table lists this clonotype with a few counts. Its target antigen remains unknown. There are no base qualities to consult, and no much larger clone falls within one base. Only healthy Caucasian donors were included. The twin cohort consisted of three pairs of female monozygotic twins, all aged 18 to 29 years. Positive isolation kits from Invitrogen were used to isolate the CD4+ and CD8+ T cell populations. Receptor libraries were prepared by 5' RACE. TCRdb names Illumina HiSeq 2000 as the instrument used. A universal primer binding site was added through template switching, and the final cDNA carried a unique molecular identifier so that TCR cDNA molecules could be counted accurately. Specific primers in the conserved constant-segment region were used to synthesize first-strand cDNA for the TCR alpha and beta chains. To control for contamination, each cDNA library was double barcoded with a SMART-Mk sample barcode plus Illumina barcodes. TruSeq adapter sequences, together with Illumina sample barcodes, were added in two successive PCR steps. The Illumina HiSeq platform was used with custom primers to sequence TCR alpha and beta cDNA libraries. On the authors' methods: Raw reads were processed with MiGEC to extract unique molecular identifiers, and MiXCR was used to determine CDR3 positions. Recombination models were inferred per individual with the repgenHMM and IGoR tools using an EM algorithm. Shared clonotype analysis was performed with the tcR package in R, normalizing sharing by the product of cloneset sizes. Out-of-frame nonproductive sequences were analyzed to study raw recombination free of thymic and clonal selection effects. TCRdb itself trimmed the public reads at Q25 with fastp, ran MiXCR and retained productive beta chains. CDR3 protein duplicates are merged, each entry listing the most common genes and DNA. The V and J calls reflect TCRdb's pipeline rather than the authors' work. The sample data list about 340,000 distinct CDR3 sequences, and roughly an eighth of these were observed just once. The top ten clonotypes cover 7.2% of the sample.

The CDR3 has 14 amino acids, counting the end cysteine and phenylalanine. The sequence is cut down to CDR3 DNA, 42 bases in frame from base 1. Trimming costs V 5 bases and J 0 bases, and their ends lie 10 bases apart. In the germline V gene, CDR1 corresponds to SGHTA and CDR2 to FQGNSA. These same data were also listed under a study on yellow fever vaccine responses in identical twins. Drawing on the second study: The T cell response to vaccination in identical twins was reported by the authors to appear partly convergent and partly personalized. The study precisely tracked vaccine-responding T cell clones in identical twins.

The sequenced sample consisted of CD8+ T cells sorted from blood. The TCR sequence derives from a woman under 30 in good health. The sequence links TRBV7-2 to TRBJ1-1; TRBD1 might be the D gene, on 5 matching bases. The nucleotide sequence reads as follows: TGTGCCAGCAGCCACCGGGGCTTGAACACTGAAGCTTTCTTT. Its protein product is CASSHRGLNTEAFF.